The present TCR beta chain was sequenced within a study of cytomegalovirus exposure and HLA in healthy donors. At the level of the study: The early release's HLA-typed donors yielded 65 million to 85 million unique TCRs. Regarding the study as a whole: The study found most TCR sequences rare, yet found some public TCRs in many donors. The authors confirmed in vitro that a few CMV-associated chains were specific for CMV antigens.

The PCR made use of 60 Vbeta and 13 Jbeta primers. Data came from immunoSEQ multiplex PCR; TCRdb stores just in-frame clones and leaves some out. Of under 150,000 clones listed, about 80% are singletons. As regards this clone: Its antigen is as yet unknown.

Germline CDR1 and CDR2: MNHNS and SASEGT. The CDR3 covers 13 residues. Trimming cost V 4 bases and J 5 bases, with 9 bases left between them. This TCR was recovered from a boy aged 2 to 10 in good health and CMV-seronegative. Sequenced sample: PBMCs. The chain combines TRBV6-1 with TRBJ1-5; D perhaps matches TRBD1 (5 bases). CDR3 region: CASSVDSYQPQHF. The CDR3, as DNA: TGTGCCAGCAGTGTAGACAGTTATCAGCCCCAGCATTTT.